The rows below give T cell receptor beta chains drawn from one sample of a study of blood T cell repertoires in COVID-19. Libraries were prepared by immunoSEQ multiplex PCR; TCRdb keeps only in-frame clonotypes and omits some of them. This repertoire shows 200,000 to 250,000 clones, more than 80% found once; its top ten account for approximately 3.4%. The sequenced material came from PBMCs or T cells enriched from blood (not recorded which). The source of these receptors is a woman aged 18-30 years in a cohort exposed to, infected with or recovered from COVID-19 (not recorded which). Each CDR3 is given with its conserved first and last residue. D genes are given only for firm matches. Part of the rows lack a size; the others show once, few, many or a class for expanded clones.

d_call: NA
clone_size: NA
j_call: TRBJ1-2
v_call: TRBV28
cdr3_aa: CASSPTDGKNYGYTF
cdr3_nt: TGTGCCAGCAGTCCTACGGACGGGAAGAACTATGGCTACACCTTC

d_call: NA
clone_size: NA
j_call: TRBJ1-1
v_call: TRBV4-1
cdr3_aa: CASSPTGTAAEAFF
cdr3_nt: TGCGCCAGCAGCCCAACCGGGACTGCCGCTGAAGCTTTCTTT

d_call: NA
clone_size: NA
j_call: TRBJ2-6
v_call: TRBV3-1/TRBV3-2
cdr3_aa: CASRPTGQAGANVLTF
cdr3_nt: TGTGCCAGCAGACCGACAGGCCAAGCTGGGGCCAACGTCCTGACTTTC

d_call: TRBD2
clone_size: once
j_call: TRBJ2-3
v_call: TRBV28
cdr3_aa: CASSSPGGSDTQYF
cdr3_nt: TGTGCCAGCAGTTCACCGGGGGGGTCAGATACGCAGTATTTT

d_call: TRBD2
clone_size: NA
j_call: TRBJ2-1
v_call: TRBV9
cdr3_aa: CASASGSLDEQFF
cdr3_nt: TGTGCCAGCGCTAGCGGGAGTTTGGATGAGCAGTTCTTC

d_call: TRBD1
clone_size: NA
j_call: TRBJ1-5
v_call: TRBV20-1
cdr3_aa: CSASRQGSNQPQHF
cdr3_nt: TGCAGTGCTAGTAGACAGGGGAGCAATCAGCCCCAGCATTTT

d_call: NA
clone_size: NA
j_call: TRBJ2-1
v_call: TRBV5-1
cdr3_aa: CASSLGLEVPGEQFF
cdr3_nt: TGCGCCAGCAGCTTGGGGCTGGAGGTGCCGGGTGAGCAGTTCTTC

d_call: TRBD1
clone_size: NA
j_call: TRBJ1-1
v_call: TRBV27
cdr3_aa: CASRPRTGIENTEAFF
cdr3_nt: TGTGCCAGCAGGCCGCGGACAGGGATCGAGAACACTGAAGCTTTCTTT

d_call: TRBD2
clone_size: NA
j_call: TRBJ2-4
v_call: TRBV2
cdr3_aa: CASSETAGGLAKNIQYF
cdr3_nt: TGTGCCAGCAGTGAGACGGCGGGGGGGCTAGCCAAAAACATTCAGTACTTC

d_call: NA
clone_size: once
j_call: TRBJ1-5
v_call: TRBV6-1
cdr3_aa: CASSESRRQGRQPQHF
cdr3_nt: TGTGCCAGCAGTGAAAGCAGACGGCAGGGGCGGCAGCCCCAGCATTTT

d_call: NA
clone_size: few
j_call: TRBJ2-1
v_call: TRBV19
cdr3_aa: CASSIWAQSSYNEQFF
cdr3_nt: TGTGCCAGTAGTATTTGGGCGCAAAGCTCCTACAATGAGCAGTTCTTC

d_call: NA
clone_size: NA
j_call: TRBJ2-7
v_call: TRBV28
cdr3_aa: CASSTTSLTRDEQYF
cdr3_nt: TGTGCCAGCAGCACTACTAGCCTTACCAGGGACGAGCAGTACTTC

d_call: TRBD1
clone_size: NA
j_call: TRBJ2-7
v_call: TRBV14
cdr3_aa: CASSLWTGAIEQYF
cdr3_nt: TGTGCCAGCAGCCTATGGACAGGGGCCATCGAGCAGTACTTC

d_call: NA
clone_size: NA
j_call: TRBJ1-2
v_call: TRBV2
cdr3_aa: CASDLTGTYGYTF
cdr3_nt: TGTGCCAGCGATTTGACAGGAACTTATGGCTACACCTTC

d_call: NA
clone_size: NA
j_call: TRBJ1-1
v_call: TRBV27
cdr3_aa: CASSSPGSNTEAFF
cdr3_nt: TGTGCCAGCAGTTCCCCAGGGTCCAACACTGAAGCTTTCTTT

d_call: NA
clone_size: NA
j_call: TRBJ1-2
v_call: TRBV7-6
cdr3_aa: CASSLGTRAPYGYTF
cdr3_nt: TGTGCCAGCAGCTTAGGCACCAGGGCGCCCTATGGCTACACCTTC

d_call: NA
clone_size: NA
j_call: TRBJ2-1
v_call: TRBV7-8
cdr3_aa: CASSFLSGVFYNEQFF
cdr3_nt: TGTGCCAGCAGCTTCCTTTCCGGGGTATTCTACAATGAGCAGTTCTTC

d_call: TRBD2
clone_size: NA
j_call: TRBJ2-3
v_call: TRBV7-9
cdr3_aa: CASSPTRLAGGDTQYF
cdr3_nt: TGTGCCAGCAGCCCGACACGACTAGCGGGGGGGGATACGCAGTATTTT

d_call: NA
clone_size: NA
j_call: TRBJ2-4
v_call: TRBV7-2
cdr3_aa: CASSPGHAKNIQYF
cdr3_nt: TGTGCCAGCAGCCCGGGACATGCCAAAAACATTCAGTACTTC

d_call: TRBD1
clone_size: NA
j_call: TRBJ2-1
v_call: TRBV29-1
cdr3_aa: CSVFKTGGWYNEQFF
cdr3_nt: TGCAGCGTCTTTAAGACAGGGGGCTGGTACAATGAGCAGTTCTTC

d_call: TRBD2
clone_size: NA
j_call: TRBJ2-1
v_call: TRBV19
cdr3_aa: CATHITGLAGNEQFF
cdr3_nt: TGTGCCACCCACATTACGGGACTAGCGGGGAATGAGCAGTTCTTC

d_call: NA
clone_size: NA
j_call: TRBJ1-2
v_call: TRBV5-1
cdr3_aa: CASSLTEANYGYTF
cdr3_nt: TGCGCCAGCAGCTTGACAGAAGCTAACTATGGCTACACCTTC

d_call: TRBD1
clone_size: NA
j_call: TRBJ1-6
v_call: TRBV18
cdr3_aa: CASSPTGGYSSPLHF
cdr3_nt: TGTGCCAGCTCGCCGACAGGGGGGTATAGTTCACCCCTCCACTTT

d_call: TRBD1
clone_size: NA
j_call: TRBJ1-5
v_call: TRBV19
cdr3_aa: CASSTGTGGGNQPQHF
cdr3_nt: TGTGCCAGTAGTACTGGGACAGGGGGAGGGAATCAGCCCCAGCATTTT

d_call: NA
clone_size: once
j_call: TRBJ2-1
v_call: TRBV6-6
cdr3_aa: CASSSGAKEQFF
cdr3_nt: TGTGCCAGCAGTTCAGGGGCGAAGGAGCAGTTCTTC

d_call: TRBD1
clone_size: NA
j_call: TRBJ1-1
v_call: TRBV19
cdr3_aa: CASGQSTGGWTEAFF
cdr3_nt: TGTGCCAGTGGGCAGTCCACAGGGGGTTGGACTGAAGCTTTCTTT

d_call: NA
clone_size: once
j_call: TRBJ2-5
v_call: TRBV5-1
cdr3_aa: CASSLDGEQETQYF
cdr3_nt: TGCGCCAGCAGCTTGGACGGAGAACAAGAGACCCAGTACTTC

d_call: TRBD1
clone_size: NA
j_call: TRBJ1-1
v_call: TRBV9
cdr3_aa: CASSVNTGGLSEAFF
cdr3_nt: TGTGCCAGCAGCGTGAATACAGGGGGTTTGAGTGAAGCTTTCTTT

d_call: NA
clone_size: NA
j_call: TRBJ1-1
v_call: TRBV9
cdr3_aa: CASSIRGQSTEAFF
cdr3_nt: TGTGCCAGCAGCATCCGAGGGCAGAGCACTGAAGCTTTCTTT

d_call: TRBD1
clone_size: NA
j_call: TRBJ1-5
v_call: TRBV6-1
cdr3_aa: CASSARTGDSNQPQHF
cdr3_nt: TGTGCCAGCAGTGCGAGGACAGGCGATAGCAATCAGCCCCAGCATTTT

d_call: NA
clone_size: NA
j_call: TRBJ2-2
v_call: TRBV6-5
cdr3_aa: CASRWGRGELFF
cdr3_nt: TGTGCCAGCAGATGGGGCCGAGGGGAGCTGTTTTTT

d_call: NA
clone_size: NA
j_call: TRBJ1-2
v_call: TRBV7-9
cdr3_aa: CASSFGANYGYTF
cdr3_nt: TGTGCCAGCAGCTTCGGGGCTAACTATGGCTACACCTTC

d_call: NA
clone_size: NA
j_call: TRBJ1-5
v_call: TRBV30
cdr3_aa: CAWNRSPNQPQHF
cdr3_nt: TGTGCCTGGAACAGAAGCCCTAATCAGCCCCAGCATTTT

d_call: TRBD1
clone_size: NA
j_call: TRBJ2-1
v_call: TRBV7-9
cdr3_aa: CASSRHLTTGTDEQFF
cdr3_nt: TGTGCCAGCAGCCGGCACCTCACGACAGGGACCGATGAGCAGTTCTTC

d_call: TRBD1
clone_size: NA
j_call: TRBJ1-1
v_call: TRBV5-4
cdr3_aa: CASSYDRGAVEAFF
cdr3_nt: TGTGCCAGCAGCTACGACAGGGGGGCTGTAGAAGCTTTCTTT

d_call: NA
clone_size: NA
j_call: TRBJ2-7
v_call: TRBV19
cdr3_aa: CASSIGHDSYEQYF
cdr3_nt: TGTGCCAGTAGTATAGGACATGATTCCTACGAGCAGTACTTC

d_call: NA
clone_size: NA
j_call: TRBJ1-1
v_call: TRBV15
cdr3_aa: CATSRDPGENTEAFF
cdr3_nt: TGTGCCACCAGCAGAGATCCGGGGGAGAACACTGAAGCTTTCTTT

d_call: NA
clone_size: once
j_call: TRBJ1-1
v_call: TRBV18
cdr3_aa: CASSPGGDRGEAFF
cdr3_nt: TGTGCCAGCTCACCAGGGGGCGACCGGGGTGAAGCTTTCTTT

d_call: NA
clone_size: NA
j_call: TRBJ1-1
v_call: TRBV7-9
cdr3_aa: CASSLAKQMNTEAFF
cdr3_nt: TGTGCCAGCAGCTTAGCAAAACAGATGAACACTGAAGCTTTCTTT